Following are 24 T cell receptor beta chains from one sample sequenced in a study of T cell repertoires in cytomegalovirus infection (dated by TCRdb to between 2018 and 2020). The data were produced on an Illumina HiSeq 1500. TCRdb trimmed public reads at Q25 via fastp, called clones via MiXCR and kept in-frame beta chains. Rows are combined by CDR3 protein, so each entry shows the most common genes and DNA. Counted in this sample were around 540,000 distinct CDR3 sequences; around 35% of them appeared once. The top ten clonotypes cover around a sixth of the sample. No antigen has been identified for these receptors. The sample's treatment or condition label, in plain terms: in vitro stimulation with specific CMV peptide epitopes to enrich CMV-specific T cells. The input for sequencing was cultured PBMCs, taken from culture after CMV antigen stimulation. The receptors derive from a human donor in good health (CMV status not recorded). Some clones in this sample may be carry-over from other donors' samples.

The chain uses TRBV7-9 and TRBJ2-3; D gene ambiguous. V was pared by 8 bases and J by 2 bases, with 11 bases between. Per germline, CDR1 SEHNR and CDR2 FQNEAQ (reference sequence). This CDR3 has 13 amino acids. The CDR3 coding sequence is TGTGCCAGCCCCAAGTATACCACAGATACGCAGTATTTT. Encoded protein: CASPKYTTDTQYF.

This clonotype appeared a few times. This chain links TRBV9 with TRBJ1-1; TRBD1 is a possible D gene (5 bases). The germline V and J ends were trimmed by 0 bases and 6 bases, with 15 bases remaining between them. Germline V gene sequence: CDR1 SGDLS, CDR2 YYNGEE. The CDR3 extends over 15 amino acids. This chain's CDR3 is CASSVGLGANAEAFF. The CDR3 DNA is TGTGCCAGCAGCGTAGGGTTAGGGGCTAACGCTGAAGCTTTCTTT.

This clonotype has more than one count but fewer than ten. The chain recombines TRBV12-3 or TRBV12-4 with TRBJ2-3; 8 nucleotides align to TRBD1. Trimming cost V 4 bases and J 3 bases; bases outside gene matches: 12. The CDR3 loop spans 17 amino acids. DNA for the CDR3: TGTGCCAGCAGTTCGTCAAGGACAGGGTTGATGACAGATACGCAGTATTTT. Its translation: CASSSSRTGLMTDTQYF.

This chain connects TRBV15 to TRBJ2-6, with TRBD1 identical over 7 bases. Germline V gene data show CDR1 as LNHNV and CDR2 as YYDKDF (reference sequence). The CDR3 sequence is 17 residues long. V lost 1 base and J lost 1; bases outside the gene matches: 4. The CDR3 nucleotides are TGTGCCACCAGCAGAGGACCGGGACAGTCTGGGGCCAACGTCCTGACTTTC. Translating gives CATSRGPGQSGANVLTF. Drawing the rest from reference TRBV15 and TRBJ2-6, the complete variable domain is DAMVIQNPRYQVTQFGKPVTLSCSQTLNHNVMYWYQQKSSQAPKLLFHYYDKDFNNEADTPDNFQSRRPNTSFCFLDIRSPGLGDTAMYLCATSRGPGQSGANVLTFGAGSRLTVL.

The chain uses TRBV4-1 and TRBJ1-1; tentative D call: TRBD1 (5 bases). Germline V gives CDR1 MGHRA, CDR2 YSYEKL. Trimming removed 3 bases at V and 6 bases at J, with 17 bases between. CDR3 length: 15 residues. CDR3: CASSHREQGGSEAFF. The CDR3, as DNA: TGCGCCAGCAGCCACCGTGAGCAGGGAGGATCTGAAGCTTTCTTT.

The chain recombines TRBV20-1 with TRBJ1-5; D is possibly TRBD1 (6 bases). CDR3 length: 15 residues. The germline CDR1 and CDR2 sequences are DFQATT and SNEGSKA (reference sequence). Trimming removed 3 bases at V and 6 bases at J, with 18 bases between. CDR3 amino acids: CSARRDTFSGQPQHF. Written as DNA, the CDR3 is TGCAGTGCTAGGCGGGACACATTTTCGGGTCAGCCCCAGCATTTT.

The genes are TRBV4-3 and TRBJ2-6; no firm D call. The V and J ends lost 4 bases and 0 bases respectively, with 19 bases between them. This CDR3 has 19 residues. Germline-derived CDR1 and CDR2 are LGHNA and YSLEER. CDR3 DNA sequence: TGCGCCAGCAGCCTTGAGTATTCTGTTAAGGACTCTGGGGCCAACGTCCTGACTTTC. Amino acids: CASSLEYSVKDSGANVLTF.

The chain combines TRBV29-1 with TRBJ1-3; maybe TRBD1 (5 bases). V gave up 6 bases and J gave up 0 bases, with 18 bases separating them. Germline V lookup: CDR1 SQVTM, CDR2 ANQGSEA. The CDR3 spans 16 residues. Here the CDR3 DNA reads TGCAGCGTGGCTGGGGCTAGGGCCTTCTCTGGAAACACCATATATTTT. Its protein product is CSVAGARAFSGNTIYF.

This chain uses TRBV4-1 with TRBJ1-2; D possibly corresponds to TRBD1 (5 bases). CDR3 length: 15 residues. The V and J ends lost 0 bases and 6 bases respectively, with 14 bases between them. Per germline, CDR1 MGHRA and CDR2 YSYEKL. The CDR3 DNA is TGCGCCAGCAGCCAAGACGGAGCAGGGAACCATGGCTACACCTTC. Translating it yields CASSQDGAGNHGYTF.

In this sample, this clonotype turned up a few times. The J gene is TRBJ2-3, the V gene TRBV7-9, with D perhaps TRBD1 or TRBD2 (6 bases each). There are 14 residues in the CDR3. V was clipped by 5 bases and J by 11 bases, with 20 bases between them. Germline CDR1 reads SEHNR; CDR2 reads FQNEAQ (reference sequence). The CDR3 loop is CASSTTDGGIWQYF. The CDR3 DNA is TGTGCCAGCAGCACCACTGACGGGGGCATCTGGCAGTATTTT.

J is TRBJ1-4 and V is TRBV28, with D perhaps matching TRBD1 (6 bases). Trimming took off 5 bases at V and 3 bases at J, with 13 bases between the two ends. The CDR3 consists of 15 residues. Germline V gene lookup returns CDR1 MDHEN and CDR2 SYDVKM. The CDR3 spells CASSITGSANEKLFF. The CDR3 DNA sequence: TGTGCCAGCAGTATCACAGGGTCGGCTAATGAAAAACTGTTTTTT.

The chain joins TRBV27 to TRBJ1-5; 11 bases line up with TRBD1. The CDR3 contains 13 residues. Germline trimming cut 8 bases from V and 9 bases from J; bases unmatched to any gene: 6. Per germline, CDR1 MNHEY and CDR2 SMNVEV (reference sequence). The CDR3 loop reads CASAAGTGGPQHF. CDR3 bases: TGTGCCAGCGCGGCCGGGACAGGGGGGCCCCAGCATTTT.

The V gene is TRBV6-8, the J gene TRBJ1-6; TRBD1 agrees at 7 bases. V lost 10 bases, J lost 0 bases, and 15 bases stayed unmatched. CDR1 MNHGY and CDR2 SAAAGT come from the germline V gene. CDR3 length equals 18 residues. The CDR3 loop reads CATSTGQVRGSYNSPLHF. DNA for the CDR3: TGTGCCACCTCGACAGGGCAAGTTAGAGGCTCCTATAATTCACCCCTCCACTTT.

This clonotype showed up just a few times. The chain combines TRBV7-9 with TRBJ2-1, with no clear D. The CDR3 has 15 residues. V lost 5 bases and J 4 bases, leaving 15 bases between the germline ends. Germline values: CDR1 SEHNR, CDR2 FQNEAQ (reference sequence). CDR3 DNA: TGTGCCAGCAGCAGTCCAAACGCGCCTTACAATGAGCAGTTCTTC. It yields the protein CASSSPNAPYNEQFF.

This chain links TRBV19 with TRBJ1-5; D is ambiguous. The CDR3 covers 16 residues. Germline CDR1 and CDR2: LNHDA and SQIVND (reference sequence). The V end was cut by 7 bases, the J end by 1 base, with 17 bases between. The CDR3 DNA follows: TGTGCCAGTAAATCTAGTGGCTTCCTGAGCAATCAGCCCCAGCATTTT. This sequence encodes CASKSSGFLSNQPQHF.

This clonotype was counted ten times or more. The CDR3 sequence: CASSLTWEGTLFF. The CDR3 nucleotides read TGTGCCAGCAGCTTAACCTGGGAGGGGACACTGTTCTTT. V gene TRBV7-2 combines with J gene TRBJ1-1, with D possibly being TRBD1 (6 bases). This CDR3 is 13 amino acids long. The germline V gene has CDR1 SGHTA and CDR2 FQGNSA. V was cut by 2 bases and J by 14 bases, with 18 bases left in between.

This sequence joins TRBV6-1 and TRBJ2-7, with 10 bases fitting TRBD2. The V gene's germline CDR1 is MNHNS and CDR2 SASEGT. The CDR3 covers 14 residues. With 5 bases clipped from V and 7 bases from J, the junction kept 8 bases outside the gene matches. The CDR3 region is CASSLTSGEGEQYF. In nucleotides, the CDR3 is TGTGCCAGCAGTTTAACTAGCGGGGAAGGAGAGCAGTACTTC.

This clonotype was seen a handful of times. The CDR3 DNA is TGCAGTGCTAGAGACGTAGTTTCCCCTGGGGCCAACGTCCTGACTTTC. As protein: CSARDVVSPGANVLTF. The V and J genes are TRBV20-1 and TRBJ2-6; D unclear. Looked up from germline, CDR1 is DFQATT and CDR2 is SNEGSKA (reference sequence). V lost 0 bases to trimming and J lost 2 bases, with 11 bases between them. The CDR3 spans 16 residues.

The gene calls are TRBV14 and TRBJ1-1; D is unclear. Germline values: CDR1 SGHDN, CDR2 FVKESK. The CDR3 sequence is 15 residues long. V lost 0 bases and J lost 2, with 10 bases in between. The chain's CDR3 is CASSQDFLINTEAFF. The CDR3 DNA reads TGTGCCAGCAGCCAAGATTTCCTGATTAACACTGAAGCTTTCTTT.

CDR3 protein: CASSFRTSGSNSYNEQFF. The CDR3 nucleotides read TGTGCCAGCAGCTTCCGGACTAGCGGGAGCAACTCCTACAATGAGCAGTTCTTC. The chain has TRBV7-9 and TRBJ2-1; 13 nucleotides line up with TRBD2. This CDR3 comprises 18 residues. The trim removed 3 bases at V and 0 bases at J, leaving 5 bases unmatched. Germline V gene sequence: CDR1 SEHNR, CDR2 FQNEAQ (reference sequence). The entire variable domain, with the rest obtained from reference TRBV7-9 and TRBJ2-1, is as follows: DTGVSQNPRHKITKRGQNVTFRCDPISEHNRLYWYRQTLGQGPEFLTYFQNEAQLEKSRLLSDRFSAERPKGSFSTLEIQRTEQGDSAMYLCASSFRTSGSNSYNEQFFGPGTRLTVL.

This clonotype was seen a handful of times. The gene calls are TRBV9 and TRBJ2-2, with 11 bases identical to TRBD1. This CDR3 is built from 17 residues. Germline CDR1 and CDR2: SGDLS and YYNGEE. V dropped 3 bases and J dropped 6; count of bases not matched to a gene: 10. CDR3 in DNA: TGTGCCAGCAGCGCCCCTACCGGGACAGGGGGTTCCGGGGAGCTGTTTTTT. Translation: CASSAPTGTGGSGELFF.

The chain uses TRBV10-2 and TRBJ2-7; perhaps TRBD1 as D (6 bases). Germline-derived CDR1 and CDR2 are WSHSY and SAAADI. The CDR3 is 12 amino acids. Between the trimmed V and J ends, which lost 6 bases and 4 bases, there was a span of 10 bases. This CDR3 reads CASSPQGYEQYV. CDR3 DNA sequence: TGCGCCAGCAGCCCACAGGGTTACGAGCAGTACGTC.

This chain links TRBV4-3 with TRBJ1-4; a weak D match, TRBD1 (5 bases). Germline V gene lookup returns CDR1 LGHNA and CDR2 YSLEER. The V and J ends lost 3 bases and 8 bases respectively, with 19 bases between them. The CDR3 has 16 residues. This CDR3 is CASSHLPQGEAEKLFF. DNA for the CDR3: TGCGCCAGCAGCCACCTACCCCAGGGCGAGGCCGAAAAACTGTTTTTT.

In this sample, this clonotype turned up a few times. CDR3 residues: CATSDPPIDRPEYGYTF. The CDR3 DNA reads TGTGCCACCAGTGATCCTCCTATAGACAGACCTGAGTATGGCTACACCTTC. The J gene is TRBJ1-2, the V gene TRBV24-1; TRBD1 might be the D (5 bases). CDR3 length: 17 residues. V was shortened by 3 bases and J by 5 bases, with 21 bases between the two germline ends. CDR1 is KGHDR and CDR2 is SFDVKD in the germline V gene.